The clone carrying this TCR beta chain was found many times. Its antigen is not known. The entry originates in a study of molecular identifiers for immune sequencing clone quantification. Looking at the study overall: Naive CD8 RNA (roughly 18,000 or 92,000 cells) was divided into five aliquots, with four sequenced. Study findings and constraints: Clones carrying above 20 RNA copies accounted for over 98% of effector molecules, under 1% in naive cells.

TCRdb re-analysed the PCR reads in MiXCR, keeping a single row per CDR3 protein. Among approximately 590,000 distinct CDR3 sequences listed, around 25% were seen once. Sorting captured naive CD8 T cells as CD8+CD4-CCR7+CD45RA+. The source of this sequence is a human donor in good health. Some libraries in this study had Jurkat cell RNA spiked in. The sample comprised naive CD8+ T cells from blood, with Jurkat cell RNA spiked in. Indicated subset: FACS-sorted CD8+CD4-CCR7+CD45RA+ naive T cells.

In nucleotides, the CDR3 is TGTGCCAGCAGTACCGGGACTCCCGACACGCAGTATTTT. This gives the protein CASSTGTPDTQYF. This rearrangement joins TRBV6-5 to TRBJ2-3; maybe TRBD2 (6 bases). Germline V gene sequence: CDR1 MNHEY, CDR2 SVGAGI. V dropped 5 bases and J dropped 9 bases, with 15 bases sitting between them. The CDR3 has 13 residues.